This paragraph reports one TCR beta chain. The antigen is not known. This entry comes from a study of shared clonotypes between healthy human individuals. Study outcomes and limitations: Relative to their counterparts shared across all four donors, non-shared clonotypes exhibited diminished generation probabilities. Having only a few donors restricted how much genetic and exposure-history diversity was captured.

Trimming cost V 7 bases and J 4 bases, with 7 bases left between them. CDR1 and CDR2 from the germline V gene are SGHRS and YFSETQ. CDR3 length equals 11 residues. Some clones are missing from TCRdb's copy, which holds only in-frame ones; the method was immunoSEQ multiplex PCR. The sample carries over a million clones, roughly 97% recorded once. The specimen was naive CD4+ T cells sorted from blood. Subset denoted: CD45RA+ positively selected. The rearrangement links TRBV5-1 to TRBJ2-3; D might be TRBD2 (5 bases). The receptor was isolated from a man aged 30-40 years in good health. The chain's CDR3 is CASGGADTQYF. The CDR3 DNA follows: TGCGCCAGCGGAGGAGCAGATACGCAGTATTTT.